A selection of T cell receptor beta chains follows, all from one sample in a study of neurological immune-mediated disorders. MiXCR was run by TCRdb on the 5' RACE reads, yielding one entry per CDR3 protein. The sample lists tens of thousands of distinct CDR3 sequences, under 3.5% occurring once. The specimen was PBMCs. Receptors originate from a man in his forties with multiple sclerosis. CDR3s include the opening cysteine and the closing phenylalanine or tryptophan. D genes are given only for firm matches. Clone size is stated in some rows and not others, as once, few, many or a class when expanded.

DNA: TGTGCCTGGAGTGTGTCCCTTGGCACAGATACGCAGTATTTT
CDR3: CAWSVSLGTDTQYF
D: NA
J: TRBJ2-3
V: TRBV30
size: many

DNA: TGTGCCAGCAGCTTAAGCCCTAGGGACAATGAGCAGTTCTTC
CDR3: CASSLSPRDNEQFF
D: NA
J: TRBJ2-1
V: TRBV7-3
size: many

DNA: TGCAGTGCCGCAGTAGCGGGGGACAGCACAGATACGCAGTATTTT
CDR3: CSAAVAGDSTDTQYF
D: TRBD2
J: TRBJ2-3
V: TRBV20-1
size: many

DNA: TGTGCCAGCAGCGTAGTGGGGTCGGGAGGAAACACCATATATTTT
CDR3: CASSVVGSGGNTIYF
D: NA
J: TRBJ1-3
V: TRBV9
size: many

DNA: TGTGCCAGCAGTCAAGACCGGGACTACCTTCAAGAGACCCAGTACTTC
CDR3: CASSQDRDYLQETQYF
D: TRBD2
J: TRBJ2-5
V: TRBV12-3/TRBV12-4
size: many

DNA: TGTGCCAGCAGCTTCGGGACAGGTCAGGGCAATGAGCAGTTCTTC
CDR3: CASSFGTGQGNEQFF
D: TRBD1
J: TRBJ2-1
V: TRBV5-6
size: many

DNA: TGTGCCAGCAGCTTGGACAGAAGGGAAAGGGACACTGAAGCTTTCTTT
CDR3: CASSLDRRERDTEAFF
D: NA
J: TRBJ1-1
V: TRBV5-6
size: many

DNA: TGTGCCAGCAGCCAAGACCGGAATACGCAGTATTTT
CDR3: CASSQDRNTQYF
D: NA
J: TRBJ2-3
V: TRBV3-1
size: many

DNA: TGCGCCAGCAGCCTCGTACCTGGACAGGGAAATGAGCAGTTCTTC
CDR3: CASSLVPGQGNEQFF
D: TRBD1
J: TRBJ2-1
V: TRBV5-1
size: many

DNA: TGCGCCAGCAGCTCGGGCGGGGAGACCTCCTACGAGCAGTACTTC
CDR3: CASSSGGETSYEQYF
D: NA
J: TRBJ2-7
V: TRBV5-1
size: NA

DNA: TGTGCCAGCGGCCTGGGACAGGACTATGGCTACACCTTC
CDR3: CASGLGQDYGYTF
D: TRBD1
J: TRBJ1-2
V: TRBV7-6
size: many

DNA: TGTGCCAGCAGCTTCCAAGGGACAGAAGCTAACTATGGCTACACCTTC
CDR3: CASSFQGTEANYGYTF
D: TRBD1
J: TRBJ1-2
V: TRBV7-3
size: many

DNA: TGCAGTGCTAGTGGGTTACTTGGAAACACCATATATTTT
CDR3: CSASGLLGNTIYF
D: NA
J: TRBJ1-3
V: TRBV20-1
size: many

DNA: TGCGCCAGCAGCTTGGGTCAGGGGACTTCCTACAATGAGCAGTTCTTC
CDR3: CASSLGQGTSYNEQFF
D: NA
J: TRBJ2-1
V: TRBV5-1
size: many

DNA: TGTGCCAGCAGACAGACGGGGGGTGGCTACACCTTC
CDR3: CASRQTGGGYTF
D: NA
J: TRBJ1-2
V: TRBV6-5
size: many

DNA: TGTGCCAGCAGCCTCGGACTAGCGGGAGGACACACCGGGGAGCTGTTTTTT
CDR3: CASSLGLAGGHTGELFF
D: TRBD2
J: TRBJ2-2
V: TRBV7-3
size: many

DNA: TGTGCCAGCAGCTTGGCCGTCTCTGAAGCTTTCTTT
CDR3: CASSLAVSEAFF
D: NA
J: TRBJ1-1
V: TRBV5-6
size: many

DNA: TGTGCCAGCAGCCCCTACGGGGGGCAGGGAGACCTATATGGCTACACCTTC
CDR3: CASSPYGGQGDLYGYTF
D: NA
J: TRBJ1-2
V: TRBV9
size: many

DNA: TGCAGTGCAGCCAGCGGGGGGGTTCGCAATGAGCAGTTCTTC
CDR3: CSAASGGVRNEQFF
D: TRBD2
J: TRBJ2-1
V: TRBV20-1
size: many

DNA: TGCGCCAGCAGCTTGGTCAGGGGAGGGCAGCCCCAGCATTTT
CDR3: CASSLVRGGQPQHF
D: NA
J: TRBJ1-5
V: TRBV5-1
size: many

DNA: TGCGCCAGCAGTGACTCCGACAGGGTGCGTGGCTACACCTTC
CDR3: CASSDSDRVRGYTF
D: TRBD1
J: TRBJ1-2
V: TRBV10-1
size: NA

DNA: TGTGCCAGCAGCCCGACTAGCGGGAGCCCGGGAACCCAGTACTTC
CDR3: CASSPTSGSPGTQYF
D: TRBD2
J: TRBJ2-5
V: TRBV7-2
size: many

DNA: TGTGCCAGCAGCTTAGCGGAATACAATGAGCAGTTCTTC
CDR3: CASSLAEYNEQFF
D: NA
J: TRBJ2-1
V: TRBV7-8
size: many

DNA: TGTGCCAGCAGCTTAGCGGCCAGCTCTGGAAACACCATATATTTT
CDR3: CASSLAASSGNTIYF
D: NA
J: TRBJ1-3
V: TRBV7-2
size: many

DNA: TGTGCCAGCAGCTTGCGACAGGGCCACTATGGCTACACCTTC
CDR3: CASSLRQGHYGYTF
D: TRBD1
J: TRBJ1-2
V: TRBV11-2
size: many